These T cell receptor beta chains were read from a single sample in a study of sequential checkpoint blockade in melanoma. Profiling relied on immunoSEQ multiplex PCR, and the TCRdb table lists in-frame clones only, not all of them. The sample consists of under 40,000 clones, approximately 86% of them appearing once. The starting material was CD8+ T cells sorted from blood (inferred from file names), obtained from a patient given nivolumab and ipilimumab in sequence. These receptors were taken from a human donor with melanoma. Each CDR3 is given with its conserved first and last residue. Fields, in order: clone size, V gene, J gene, D gene, CDR3 protein, CDR3 DNA. The D gene is left open where the match is weak. Clone size, where shown, is once, few, many, or a class for clones that have expanded.

>.|TRBV28|TRBJ2-7|TRBD1
CASSFGTVSYEQYF
TGTGCCAGCAGTTTTGGGACAGTCTCCTACGAGCAGTACTTC
>once|TRBV19|TRBJ1-1|.
CASTLGENTEAFF
TGTGCCAGTACCTTAGGGGAGAACACTGAAGCTTTCTTT
>.|TRBV5-4|TRBJ2-7|.
CASSLAYSYEQYF
TGTGCCAGCAGCTTGGCGTACTCCTACGAGCAGTACTTC
>.|TRBV28|TRBJ2-7|TRBD2
CASSASGSSYEQYF
TGTGCCAGCAGCGCTAGCGGGAGCAGTTACGAGCAGTACTTC
>.|TRBV10-3|TRBJ2-7|TRBD2
CAISGRGGYEQYF
TGTGCCATCAGTGGCCGGGGGGGCTACGAGCAGTACTTC
>.|TRBV5-1|TRBJ1-2|TRBD1
CASSWGRGTDGYTF
TGCGCCAGCAGCTGGGGGCGCGGGACAGATGGCTACACCTTC
>.|TRBV7-6|TRBJ2-7|.
CASSNPRDSNSYEQYF
TGTGCCAGCAGCAACCCCCGGGACTCCAACTCCTACGAGCAGTACTTC
>.|TRBV27|TRBJ1-2|TRBD1
CASSLSKGALGYTF
TGTGCCAGCAGTTTATCGAAGGGGGCGCTTGGCTACACCTTC
>.|TRBV6-1|TRBJ2-1|TRBD1
CASSEGRDRGYNEQFF
TGTGCCAGCAGTGAAGGCAGGGACAGGGGTTACAATGAGCAGTTCTTC
>.|TRBV7-9|TRBJ2-7|.
CASSLGGRPPYEQYF
TGTGCCAGCAGCCTGGGGGGACGGCCCCCCTACGAGCAGTACTTC
>.|TRBV2|TRBJ2-7|.
CASSLSMRHYEQYF
TGTGCCAGCAGTCTATCTATGCGGCACTACGAGCAGTACTTC
>.|TRBV7-9|TRBJ2-1|TRBD2
CASSPRGGRRYNEQFF
TGTGCCAGCAGCCCCCGGGGAGGGAGGAGGTACAATGAGCAGTTCTTC
>.|TRBV15|TRBJ1-2|.
CATQRNGGYGYTF
TGTGCCACCCAGAGAAATGGAGGCTATGGCTACACCTTC
>medium-sized|TRBV5-1|TRBJ2-2|.
CASSLALTGRGGELFF
TGCGCCAGCAGCTTGGCCTTAACAGGGAGAGGCGGGGAGCTGTTTTTT
>.|TRBV7-9|TRBJ1-5|TRBD1
CASSWDKDTGVYNQPQHF
TGTGCCAGCAGCTGGGACAAAGACACAGGGGTATATAATCAGCCCCAGCATTTT
>.|TRBV19|TRBJ1-1|.
CASSIRGTEAFF
TGTGCCAGTAGTATCAGGGGCACTGAAGCTTTCTTT
>.|TRBV4-3|TRBJ2-7|TRBD2
CASSQDSASGRPPLYEQYF
TGCGCCAGCAGCCAAGACTCGGCTAGCGGGAGACCCCCTCTCTACGAGCAGTACTTC
>.|TRBV29-1|TRBJ2-7|TRBD1
CSVEDPGQGPLEQYF
TGCAGCGTTGAAGATCCAGGACAGGGGCCTCTCGAGCAGTACTTC
>.|TRBV28|TRBJ2-7|.
CASSFLSGGGSYEQYF
TGTGCCAGCAGTTTCCTCTCCGGGGGTGGATCCTACGAGCAGTACTTC
>.|TRBV7-9|TRBJ2-3|TRBD2
CASSDSGGSTDTQYF
TGTGCCAGCAGCGACTCCGGGGGGAGCACAGATACGCAGTATTTT
>.|TRBV30|TRBJ2-5|TRBD2
CAWTPPAGEETQYF
TGTGCCTGGACCCCCCCCGCGGGGGAAGAGACCCAGTACTTC
>.|TRBV7-2|TRBJ1-5|.
CASSFDGRLHSNQPQHF
TGTGCCAGCAGCTTCGACGGTAGACTCCATAGCAATCAGCCCCAGCATTTT
>.|TRBV30|TRBJ2-2|TRBD2
CAWSGTGTRGFGTGELFF
TGTGCCTGGAGTGGGACTGGGACTAGGGGTTTCGGGACCGGGGAGCTGTTTTTT
>.|TRBV7-8|TRBJ2-7|.
CASSLSVASLHEQYF
TGTGCCAGCAGCTTAAGCGTGGCTAGCTTACACGAGCAGTACTTC
>once|TRBV2|TRBJ2-7|.
CASRGTDSYEQYF
TGTGCCAGCAGGGGGACTGATTCCTACGAGCAGTACTTC
>.|TRBV19|TRBJ1-1|.
CASSIPRFRGGNTEAFF
TGTGCCAGTAGTATACCGCGGTTTCGAGGAGGGAACACTGAAGCTTTCTTT
>.|TRBV20-1|TRBJ1-1|.
CSATDLSEAFF
TGCAGTGCTACCGACTTGAGTGAAGCTTTCTTT
>few|TRBV6-5|TRBJ2-7|TRBD1
CASRRTGSYEQYF
TGTGCCAGCAGGCGGACAGGCTCCTACGAGCAGTACTTC
>.|TRBV4-3|TRBJ2-3|TRBD2
CASSQGLAGMPTDTQYF
TGCGCCAGCAGCCAAGGGCTAGCGGGGATGCCCACAGATACGCAGTATTTT
>.|TRBV14|TRBJ2-7|TRBD1
CASSQDTGTGSFRQYF
TGTGCCAGCAGCCAAGATACGGGGACAGGGAGCTTTAGGCAGTACTTC
>.|TRBV19|TRBJ1-2|TRBD1
CASSPRTGTVLYGYTF
TGTGCCAGTAGTCCGCGGACAGGGACGGTTCTATATGGCTACACCTTC
>.|TRBV6-6|TRBJ1-2|TRBD1
CASFLGTGDGYTF
TGTGCCAGCTTTTTAGGGACAGGGGATGGCTACACCTTC
>.|TRBV7-9|TRBJ2-7|.
CASSLGRGARHEQYF
TGTGCCAGCAGCTTAGGTAGGGGCGCCAGACACGAGCAGTACTTC
>.|TRBV6-5|TRBJ2-2|.
CASRPANTGELFF
TGTGCCAGCAGGCCGGCGAACACCGGGGAGCTGTTTTTT
>.|TRBV7-9|TRBJ1-1|.
CASSKGDTEAFF
TGTGCCAGCAGCAAGGGAGACACTGAAGCTTTCTTT
>few|TRBV6-5|TRBJ1-5|TRBD1
CASRMTGDSNQPQHF
TGTGCCAGCAGGATGACAGGGGATAGCAATCAGCCCCAGCATTTT
>.|TRBV6-5|TRBJ2-2|.
CASSLRTVNPGELFF
TGTGCCAGCAGTCTCAGGACAGTAAACCCCGGGGAGCTGTTTTTT
>.|TRBV27|TRBJ1-2|.
CASSLSGGLGYGYTF
TGTGCCAGCAGTTTATCGGGGGGACTAGGCTATGGCTACACCTTC
>.|TRBV7-9|TRBJ2-4|TRBD1
CASSLNRGRVNIQYF
TGTGCCAGCAGCTTGAACAGGGGGCGTGTAAACATTCAGTACTTC
>.|TRBV27|TRBJ1-1|.
CASSFARAGTEAFF
TGTGCCAGCAGTTTCGCCAGGGCGGGAACTGAAGCTTTCTTT
>.|TRBV6-1|TRBJ2-7|.
CASSPRGGRPYEQYF
TGTGCCAGCAGTCCTCGGGGTGGGAGACCCTACGAGCAGTACTTC
>.|TRBV4-1|TRBJ1-1|.
CASSQSRNTEAFF
TGCGCCAGCAGCCAATCCAGGAACACTGAAGCTTTCTTT
>.|TRBV28|TRBJ1-1|TRBD1
CASSPGTGRDTEAFF
TGTGCCAGCAGCCCCGGGACAGGGAGGGACACTGAAGCTTTCTTT
>few|TRBV7-9|TRBJ2-5|TRBD2
CASSLEAGGPPETQYF
TGTGCCAGCAGCTTAGAGGCGGGGGGCCCCCCAGAGACCCAGTACTTC
>.|TRBV6-1|TRBJ2-1|TRBD2
CASSGPLAGTYPYNEQFF
TGTGCCAGCAGTGGCCCACTAGCGGGGACCTATCCGTACAATGAGCAGTTCTTC
>.|TRBV27|TRBJ2-7|.
CASSFLGQAAYEQYF
TGTGCCAGCAGTTTCCTTGGGCAGGCAGCCTACGAGCAGTACTTC
>.|TRBV5-8|TRBJ2-1|.
CASSFGQGNWSPKFF
.
>.|TRBV25-1|TRBJ2-7|.
CASSEYKGDLGYEQYF
TGTGCCAGCAGTGAATATAAGGGGGACCTCGGCTACGAGCAGTACTTC
>.|TRBV11-3|TRBJ1-5|.
CASSSNMDQPQHF
TGTGCCAGCAGCTCCAACATGGATCAGCCCCAGCATTTT
>.|TRBV19|TRBJ2-7|TRBD1
CASSLFITGAVPYEQYF
TGTGCCAGTAGCCTATTCATCACAGGGGCCGTACCCTACGAGCAGTACTTC
>.|TRBV21-1|TRBJ2-3|.
CASSVGAGGSTDTQYF
TGTGCCAGCAGTGTGGGGGCGGGAGGGTCCACAGATACGCAGTATTTT
>.|TRBV28|TRBJ2-1|.
CASSLSGGLNEQFF
TGTGCCAGCAGTTTAAGCGGAGGGCTCAATGAGCAGTTCTTC
>.|TRBV7-9|TRBJ2-7|TRBD2
CASSLVAGGSYEQYF
TGTGCCAGCAGCTTGGTAGCGGGGGGCTCCTACGAGCAGTACTTC